The rows below give T cell receptor beta chains drawn from one sample of a study of blood T cell repertoires in COVID-19. Only in-frame clones appear in the TCRdb table, and some are missing; sequencing was by immunoSEQ multiplex PCR. The table has some 360,000 clones, roughly 90% seen once; the top ten hold 3% to 4.5%. The sample comprised peripheral blood. All receptors come from a woman aged 55-75 years with COVID-19, enrolled during active disease. Each CDR3 is given with its conserved first and last residue. Fields, in order: clone size, V gene, D gene, J gene, CDR3 protein, CDR3 DNA. D genes are given only for firm matches. The size entry is marked missing in some rows and otherwise reads once, few, many or a size class.

.,TRBV30,.,TRBJ1-1,CAWSVRTDTEAFF,TGTGCCTGGAGTGTTCGAACGGACACTGAAGCTTTCTTT
once,TRBV6-1,.,TRBJ2-5,CASSEAGGYETQYF,TGTGCCAGCAGTGAAGCAGGGGGATATGAGACCCAGTACTTC
.,TRBV6-5,TRBD1,TRBJ1-6,CASRWDRGYNSPLHF,TGTGCCAGCAGATGGGACAGGGGGTATAATTCACCCCTCCACTTT
.,TRBV28,.,TRBJ1-5,CASSLFSRGEPQHF,TGTGCCAGCAGTTTATTTTCCAGGGGCGAGCCCCAGCATTTT
.,TRBV7-2,TRBD1,TRBJ1-3,CASSWTGGGNTIYF,TGTGCCAGCAGCTGGACAGGGGGCGGAAACACCATATATTTT
.,TRBV12-3/TRBV12-4,.,TRBJ1-5,CASSRGSNQPQHF,TGTGCCAGCTCTCGGGGGTCTAATCAGCCCCAGCATTTT
.,TRBV3-1/TRBV3-2,TRBD1,TRBJ1-3,CASSQDRAEGNTIYF,TGTGCCAGCAGCCAGGACAGGGCAGAAGGAAACACCATATATTTT
.,TRBV28,TRBD1,TRBJ2-7,CASSKPTGPSTEQYF,TGTGCCAGCAGTAAGCCGACAGGGCCCTCGACCGAGCAGTACTTC
.,TRBV11-3,.,TRBJ2-5,CASSATGVGGETQYF,TGTGCCAGCAGCGCTACGGGAGTTGGGGGAGAGACCCAGTACTTC
.,TRBV2,.,TRBJ1-1,CASSVTGVTKGAFF,TGTGCCAGCAGTGTGACGGGGGTAACTAAAGGAGCTTTCTTT
.,TRBV6-6,.,TRBJ1-6,CASSYPARNNSPLHF,TGTGCCAGCAGTTACCCCGCCAGAAATAATTCACCCCTCCACTTT
.,TRBV5-1,.,TRBJ2-1,CASSLGAISYNEQFF,TGCGCCAGCAGCTTGGGAGCAATCTCCTACAATGAGCAGTTCTTC
.,TRBV3-1/TRBV3-2,TRBD1,TRBJ2-7,CASSHGTGATEQYF,TGTGCCAGCAGCCACGGGACAGGGGCGACCGAGCAGTACTTC
.,TRBV7-3,.,TRBJ1-3,CASTSLGRNTIYF,TGTGCCAGCACTTCCCTGGGCCGGAACACCATATATTTT
.,TRBV12-3/TRBV12-4,TRBD1,TRBJ2-4,CASRGDRNIQYF,TGTGCCAGCAGAGGGGACAGAAACATTCAGTACTTC
.,TRBV1,.,TRBJ2-7,CTSSHRGLAGDEQYF,TGCACCAGCAGCCACCGGGGACTAGCGGGGGACGAGCAGTACTTC
.,TRBV30,.,TRBJ1-1,CAWSVKFRGNTEAFF,TGTGCCTGGAGTGTAAAGTTTCGCGGGAACACTGAAGCTTTCTTT
.,TRBV5-1,TRBD1,TRBJ1-2,CASSLDFRDRGPPHYGYTF,TGCGCCAGCAGCTTGGACTTCCGGGACAGGGGGCCTCCCCACTATGGCTACACCTTC
once,TRBV28,TRBD2,TRBJ2-7,CASSNPGGTGYEQYF,TGTGCCAGCAGCAACCCGGGGGGGACTGGCTACGAGCAGTACTTC
once,TRBV5-5,TRBD1,TRBJ2-1,CASSLWTGKINEQFF,TGTGCCAGCAGCTTGTGGACAGGGAAAATCAATGAGCAGTTCTTC
.,TRBV18,.,TRBJ1-2,CASSPYDSFNYGYTF,TGTGCCAGCTCACCTTATGACAGTTTTAACTATGGCTACACCTTC
.,TRBV25-1,TRBD2,TRBJ2-7,CASDAGGGQYF,TGTGCCAGCGACGCGGGGGGCGGTCAGTACTTC
.,TRBV5-1,.,TRBJ1-6,CASSLAPWTPRSSYNSPLHF,TGCGCCAGCAGCTTGGCCCCGTGGACACCGAGGAGCTCCTATAATTCACCCCTCCACTTT
.,TRBV19,.,TRBJ1-3,CASSPGSAGNTIYF,TGTGCCAGCTCCCCAGGGTCCGCTGGAAACACCATATATTTT
.,TRBV21-1,.,TRBJ1-2,CASSKSGRTNYGYTF,TGTGCCAGCAGCAAGAGCGGACGAACTAACTATGGCTACACCTTC
.,TRBV6-6,.,TRBJ1-2,CATVLNTGRGYTF,TGTGCCACCGTACTCAACACAGGTAGAGGCTACACCTTC
few,TRBV5-4,.,TRBJ1-1,CASSLLDSLNTEAFF,TGTGCCAGCAGCTTGTTGGACAGCTTGAACACTGAAGCTTTCTTT
.,TRBV19,TRBD1,TRBJ2-6,CASRTGLGRGANVLTF,TGTGCCAGCCGGACAGGGTTGGGTAGGGGGGCCAACGTCCTGACTTTC
.,TRBV7-3,.,TRBJ2-7,CASSLDGGVTYEQYF,TGTGCCAGCAGCCTGGACGGGGGAGTTACCTACGAGCAGTACTTC
.,TRBV9,TRBD1,TRBJ1-5,CASSPGTGGWQPQHF,TGTGCCAGCAGCCCCGGGACAGGGGGATGGCAGCCCCAGCATTTT
.,TRBV19,TRBD2,TRBJ2-2,CASSMGGMAGELFF,TGTGCCAGTAGTATGGGAGGGATGGCCGGGGAGCTGTTTTTT
.,TRBV30,TRBD2,TRBJ2-7,CAWGRVPDRYF,TGTGCCTGGGGGAGGGTCCCGGACCGGTACTTC
.,TRBV5-4,.,TRBJ2-7,CASSSAEQGAYEQYF,TGTGCCAGCAGCTCCGCAGAACAGGGAGCCTACGAGCAGTACTTC
.,TRBV19,.,TRBJ1-5,CASSRGFYQPQHF,TGTGCCAGTAGTAGAGGGTTTTACCAGCCCCAGCATTTT
.,TRBV18,.,TRBJ1-2,CASSTLPTGDYTF,TGTGCCAGCTCGACCCTCCCAACTGGAGACTACACCTTC
.,TRBV7-9,.,TRBJ1-1,CASSLDYGSDTEAFF,TGTGCCAGCAGCTTAGATTACGGAAGCGACACTGAAGCTTTCTTT
.,TRBV7-2,.,TRBJ1-5,CASSRDQGSRQPQHF,TGTGCCAGCAGCCGCGATCAGGGGTCAAGGCAGCCCCAGCATTTT
.,TRBV2,.,TRBJ1-6,CASIDRGLYNSPLHF,TGTGCCAGCATCGATCGCGGGCTCTATAATTCACCCCTCCACTTT
.,TRBV3-1/TRBV3-2,.,TRBJ1-5,CASSQEGSASPQHF,TGTGCCAGCAGCCAAGAGGGCTCCGCGTCGCCCCAGCATTTT
.,TRBV3-1/TRBV3-2,.,TRBJ1-1,CASNSRGNTEAFF,TGTGCCAGCAATTCCCGGGGGAACACTGAAGCTTTCTTT
.,TRBV10-1,.,TRBJ1-6,CASSRYRANSPLHF,TGCGCCAGCAGCCGCTACAGGGCTAATTCACCCCTCCACTTT
.,TRBV6-1,.,TRBJ1-1,CASSEAAGRNTEAFF,TGTGCCAGCAGTGAAGCGGCGGGGAGAAACACTGAAGCTTTCTTT
.,TRBV29-1,.,TRBJ2-7,CSVENRERSYEQYF,TGCAGCGTTGAAAACAGGGAAAGGTCCTACGAGCAGTACTTC
.,TRBV28,TRBD2,TRBJ2-3,CASIFASSLAGGATDTQYF,TGTGCCAGCATTTTCGCGTCCTCTCTAGCGGGGGGGGCCACAGATACGCAGTATTTT
.,TRBV9,.,TRBJ1-3,CASSVDRSSGNTIYF,TGTGCCAGCAGCGTAGACCGCAGCTCTGGAAACACCATATATTTT
.,TRBV19,.,TRBJ2-7,CASSHRGTYEQYF,TGTGCCAGTAGTCACCGGGGGACCTACGAGCAGTACTTC
once,TRBV4-1,TRBD2,TRBJ2-7,CASSQVFGRYEQYF,TGCGCCAGCAGCCAAGTTTTCGGGAGGTACGAGCAGTACTTC
.,TRBV18,.,TRBJ2-2,CASSPSQAYTGELFF,TGTGCCAGCTCACCTTCCCAGGCCTACACCGGGGAGCTGTTTTTT
once,TRBV9,.,TRBJ1-1,CASSPTGDTEAFF,TGTGCCAGCAGCCCGACGGGGGACACTGAAGCTTTCTTT
.,TRBV6-6,TRBD1,TRBJ1-2,CASSSGGQGEDGYTF,TGTGCCAGCAGTTCCGGAGGACAGGGAGAGGACGGCTACACCTTC
.,TRBV7-8,TRBD2,TRBJ2-5,CATQPLAFLGTQYF,TGTGCCACCCAGCCACTAGCGTTCCTGGGGACCCAGTACTTC
.,TRBV9,.,TRBJ2-5,CASSVAGRETQTQYF,TGTGCCAGCAGCGTAGCGGGAAGGGAGACCCAGACCCAGTACTTC
once,TRBV9,.,TRBJ1-6,CASSASGINSPLHF,TGTGCCAGCAGCGCGTCAGGGATTAACTCACCCCTCCACTTT